This T cell receptor (beta chain) was recorded in a study of beta chain features in type 1 diabetes. Study results and caveats: The study found that naive, central memory and Treg TCRB repertoires appeared more similar in patients than in healthy donors. The analysis here could not establish whether HLA type shapes TCRB rearrangement. For patients and controls alike, PCR might favor shorter templates to the same degree.

Germline CDR1 and CDR2: GTSNPN and SVGIG (reference sequence). Trimming removed 0 bases from V and 3 bases from J; junction bases left unmatched: 6. The CDR3 consists of 15 residues. Every isolated RNA sample was fully reverse transcribed, so sequencing captured expressed TCRB transcripts. Produced via immunoSEQ multiplex PCR; TCRdb's table is partial and in-frame only. Here the sample spans some 160,000 clones, 7% to 10% being singletons. A sort by CD45RO/CCR7/CD25/CD127/CD95/CD27 yielded CD4+ naive, central memory, regulatory and stem cell-like memory cells. On this clone: Its antigen is as yet unknown.

The TCR was taken from a young woman in good health. Material for sequencing was central memory CD4+ T cells from blood. The rearrangement links TRBV30 to TRBJ2-3; the match to TRBD2 covers 7 bases. The CDR3: CAWSVGGARTDTQYF. For the CDR3, the DNA is TGTGCCTGGAGTGTGGGAGGGGCCAGGACAGATACGCAGTATTTT.